What follows describes a single T cell receptor (beta chain). Its antigen is undetermined. These data originate in a study of T cell responses to AZD1222 COVID-19 vaccine. Points from the study as a whole: Clonal diversity was possibly underestimated, and white British individuals and females predominated among donors. Every sample of the repertoires postdated the peak T cell response. At baseline, seropositivity was found in only a handful of AZD1222 recipients.

Method: immunoSEQ multiplex PCR; TCRdb's copy keeps in-frame clones and lacks some. The sample yields 200,000 or so clones, over 70% seen once. Deletions cut 3 bases from V and 3 bases from J, with 11 bases between. The CDR3 is made up of 14 amino acids. Germline CDR1 SNHLY, CDR2 FYNNEI. The V call is TRBV2, the J call TRBJ1-1; D might be TRBD1 (5 bases). The receptor was derived from an adult in good health. The sample was peripheral blood, taken on day 0 of MenACWY control vaccination. CDR3 bases: TGTGCCAGCAGTGAGACGCCGGGGGACACTGAAGCTTTCTTT. Amino acids: CASSETPGDTEAFF.